The clone carrying this T cell receptor beta chain was recorded only once. Its antigen is not known. The data derive from a study of T-cell memory formation after mild COVID-19. Study findings and constraints: Later expanders leaned CD4+, whereas clones that contracted between day 15 and 85 were balanced CD4/CD8. Still unconfirmed is whether the second-wave clones peaking on day 37 recognized SARS-CoV-2. Shrinking CD4+ clones were chiefly CM and EM; CD8+ ones were chiefly EMRA.

Germline CDR1 and CDR2: DFQATT and SNEGSKA (reference sequence). This CDR3 region has 15 residues. The V gene end was trimmed by 0 bases and the J gene end by 7 bases; junction bases not matched to a gene: 3. Amplification by 5'RACE using constant-segment primers produced TCR alpha and TCR beta cDNA libraries that carried sample barcodes and UMIs. TCRdb independently ran MiXCR on the 5' RACE reads; one entry per CDR3 protein. The sample lists about 560,000 distinct CDR3 sequences, about a fifth occurring once. The chain carries TRBV20-1 and TRBJ1-6, with 10 nucleotides matching TRBD1. Sequenced: PBMCs or a T cell subset sorted from them (not recorded which). This receptor was obtained from an adult woman who had mild COVID-19 (a few samples of this study predate the infection). Cell type and time point are not known. In DNA, the CDR3 is TGCAGTGCTAGAGATCGGGACAGGGGAAATTCACCCCTCCACTTT. It is translated as CSARDRDRGNSPLHF.